This record looks at one TCR beta chain sequence and its context. The target of this receptor is not known. No much larger clone is present one base from it, and per-base qualities are unavailable. Cut back by 4 bases and 6 bases, the V and J ends lie 16 bases apart. The CDR3 runs 14 residues from the cysteine to the phenylalanine. The DNA shown is the 42-base CDR3, in frame from base 1. According to the germline V gene (reference sequence), CDR1 reads DFQATT and CDR2 reads SNEGSKA. The record originates from a study of blood T cells in healthy people across ages (dated by TCRdb to between 2015 and 2017). About the investigation overall: In model experiments, template switching captured roughly one uniquely barcoded TCR beta cDNA molecule for every two T cells. The study measured age-related changes in TCR beta repertoire diversity using deep sequencing normalized with unique cDNA molecular identifiers. The donors were split into four age groups: young (average about 15 years), middle-aged (roughly 40), aged (more than 55) and long-lived (approximately 80). To avoid experimental bias, donors of different ages were randomly spread across the sequencing lanes. Using the same blood draw, the study looked at two additional independent replicas of 1 million unique cDNA reads for two donors, one aged 18 to 30 and the other aged 80 or older.

The donors were some 36 Caucasian individuals from Russia, aged about 6 to 95 years, who were systemically healthy. About 10 milliliters of peripheral blood were drawn from each donor into EDTA-treated Vacutainer tubes. PBMCs were isolated by Ficoll-Paque density-gradient centrifugation, with at least 6.5 million obtained per sample. Trizol reagent was used to extract total RNA from the PBMCs, yielding at least 6 micrograms per sample. For every donor, flow cytometry on a PBMC aliquot measured the percentage of naive CD45RAhigh/CD27high T cells. The library was obtained by 5' RACE. Reads for this sample came from an Illumina HiSeq 2500. A second roughly 6 to 12 cycle PCR used a sample-barcoded 5' primer and a J-beta primer mix. A unique molecular identifier was introduced onto each TCR beta cDNA molecule by a template-switch 5' adaptor carrying 12 random nucleotides. At least 3 million CDR3-containing paired-end reads were obtained from each sample. First-strand cDNA was synthesized from all RNA with the Mint cDNA synthesis kit, primed by a TRBC-specific oligonucleotide. All cDNA was treated with uracil-DNA glycosylase and then went through a first 18-cycle PCR with the universal primers M1SS and BC2_uni_R. Per the source publication's procedure: For normalization, 1 million high-quality reads were randomly selected from each sample, with every read carrying a distinct molecular identifier. Instead of being binned into consensus sequences, reads that shared molecular identifiers were thrown out. CDR3 identification, clonotype clustering and error correction used MiTCR with a Q25 quality threshold and the strictest error-elimination algorithm. Lower-bound total TCR beta diversity was estimated with a nonparametric unseen species model using Euler transformation. The public reads were quality trimmed at Q25 with fastp and then assembled into clones with MiXCR by TCRdb, keeping productive beta chains. All rows with the same CDR3 protein become a single entry with the most common DNA and genes. TCRdb's processing, not the authors' own work, is the source of the V and J calls. A total of roughly 800,000 distinct CDR3 sequences appear in this sample, under 40% of them only once. The ten largest make up 10% to 15% of the sample.

The paper as a whole reports these results and caveats: The CMV infection status of donors was not known, potentially confounding age-related changes in expanded clonotypes. Total diversity estimates from one million sequenced T cells were considered lower bounds and underestimates. Conclusive comparison of naive and antigen-experienced compartments was prevented by the profiling of bulk unsorted PBMCs. Compared with the aged group, the long-lived group had more naive CD4+ T cells, fewer expanded clones and increased TCR diversity, suggesting age selection. There was a strong correlation between observed TCR beta diversity and the percentage of naive T cells measured by flow cytometry. Observed TCR beta diversity per million T cells fell roughly linearly with age, and a significant reduction was already apparent by age roughly 40.

The sequenced sample consisted of blood. The clonotype originates from a man aged 18 to 29 in good health. Here the chain combines TRBV20-1 and TRBJ1-5; the D gene is perhaps TRBD1, on 6 matching bases. The DNA is TGCAGTGCTATGGAAGGGGGGCAGGGTCAGCCCCAGCATTTT. The translation is CSAMEGGQGQPQHF.